Below, 10 T cell receptor beta chains from the same sample are listed, as sequenced in a study of blood T cell repertoires in COVID-19. TCRdb's table, derived via immunoSEQ multiplex PCR, lists solely in-frame clones and lacks some. The sample carries 180,000 or so clones, about 88% recorded once. Specimen: peripheral blood. The source of these receptors is a man younger than 35 with acute or convalescent COVID-19.

The chain combines TRBV7-9 with TRBJ1-1; 9 nucleotides line up with TRBD1. There are 15 residues in the CDR3. Trimming cost V 1 base and J 4 bases; bases outside gene matches: 4. Germline values: CDR1 SEHNR, CDR2 FQNEAQ (reference sequence). CDR3 in DNA: TGTGCCAGCAGCTTAGGGACAGGGGCCATCACTGAAGCTTTCTTT. Translation gives CASSLGTGAITEAFF. The whole variable domain, remainder taken from reference TRBV7-9 and TRBJ1-1, is DTGVSQNPRHKITKRGQNVTFRCDPISEHNRLYWYRQTLGQGPEFLTYFQNEAQLEKSRLLSDRFSAERPKGSFSTLEIQRTEQGDSAMYLCASSLGTGAITEAFFGQGTRLTVV.

V gene TRBV27 combines with J gene TRBJ2-1; D remains ambiguous. The germline CDR1 and CDR2 sequences are MNHEY and SMNVEV (reference sequence). V was clipped by 5 bases and J by 4 bases, with 9 bases between them. The length of the CDR3 is 13 residues. CDR3 DNA sequence: TGTGCCAGCAGTATGCCCAGATACAATGAGCAGTTCTTC. Its translation: CASSMPRYNEQFF.

This clone was seen once. The CDR3 here is CSVGRNRENTEAFF. DNA for the CDR3: TGCAGCGTTGGTAGGAACAGAGAGAACACTGAAGCTTTCTTT. V usage is TRBV29-1 and J usage is TRBJ1-1; D uncertain. Trimming removed 4 bases from V and 1 base from J, with 13 bases in between. This CDR3 is 14 amino acids long. The germline CDR1 and CDR2 sequences are SQVTM and ANQGSEA.

This rearrangement joins TRBV15 to TRBJ2-5, with 8 bases identical to TRBD1. The CDR3 loop spans 15 amino acids. Trimming at V came to 3 bases and at J to 2 bases, leaving 5 bases not matched to a gene. The germline V gene has CDR1 LNHNV and CDR2 YYDKDF (reference sequence). DNA of the CDR3: TGTGCCACCAGCAGCAAAAACAGGGGGCAAGAGACCCAGTACTTC. Its protein product is CATSSKNRGQETQYF.

This chain uses TRBV3-1 (or the pseudogene TRBV3-2) with TRBJ1-2, with D perhaps matching TRBD1 (5 bases). Between the trimmed V and J ends, which lost 1 base and 6 bases, there was a span of 18 bases. This CDR3 is 16 amino acids long. Germline values: CDR1 LGHDT, CDR2 YNNKEL (reference sequence). Here the CDR3 reads CASSQAAGWGEDGYTF. DNA for the CDR3: TGTGCCAGCAGCCAAGCGGCAGGTTGGGGGGAGGATGGCTACACCTTC.

This chain joins TRBV12-3 or TRBV12-4 and TRBJ2-7, with TRBD1 as a possible D gene (5 bases). Deletions cut 3 bases from V and 6 bases from J, with 12 bases between. The CDR3 contains 13 residues. CDR3 bases: TGTGCCAGCAGTTTTAAACCTAGGGGCGAGCAGTACTTC. Protein: CASSFKPRGEQYF.

The chain links TRBV30 to TRBJ1-2; TRBD1 matches at 8 bases. The CDR3 length is 17 residues. The ends lost 5 bases at V and 1 base at J; junction bases unmatched: 15. Germline values: CDR1 GTSNPN, CDR2 SVGIG (reference sequence). CDR3: CAWDRGMEDQFNYGYTF. In DNA, the CDR3 is TGTGCCTGGGACAGGGGAATGGAGGACCAATTTAACTATGGCTACACCTTC. Based on the CDR3 plus reference TRBV30 and TRBJ1-2, the full variable domain is SQTIHQWPATLVQPVGSPLSLECTVEGTSNPNLYWYRQAAGRGLQLLFYSVGIGQISSEVPQNLSASRPQDRQFILSSKKLLLSDSGFYLCAWDRGMEDQFNYGYTFGSGTRLTVV.

The rearrangement joins TRBV29-1 to TRBJ1-4; no clear D gene. The V gene lost 7 bases and the J gene lost 8 bases, with 14 bases spanning the gap. The germline CDR1 and CDR2 sequences are SQVTM and ANQGSEA. The CDR3 has 12 amino acids. The CDR3 nucleotides read TGCAGCGCCCTTTTGGGCAGAGAAAAACTGTTTTTT. It codes for CSALLGREKLFF. The variable domain in full, with the rest retrieved from reference TRBV29-1 and TRBJ1-4, is SAVISQKPSRDICQRGTSLTIQCQVDSQVTMMFWYRQQPGQSLTLIATANQGSEATYESGFVIDKFPISRPNLTFSTLTVSNMSPEDSSIYLCSALLGREKLFFGSGTQLSVL.

V usage is TRBV7-9 and J usage is TRBJ2-3, with TRBD2 identical over 7 bases. In germline, CDR1 is SEHNR, CDR2 FQNEAQ (reference sequence). There are 17 residues in the CDR3. Trimming took 5 bases from V and 6 from J; bases not matched to a gene: 17. CDR3 loop: CASSPPWDYTSVDTQYF. Here the CDR3 DNA reads TGTGCCAGCAGCCCCCCGTGGGACTACACTTCCGTTGATACGCAGTATTTT.

The count of this clone is one. The rearrangement links TRBV30 to TRBJ1-2, with no clear D. In germline, CDR1 is GTSNPN, CDR2 SVGIG (reference sequence). There are 12 residues in the CDR3. Trimming left V 5 bases short and J 8 bases short, with 15 bases between. CDR3 sequence reads: CAWGSHRVGYTF. Written as DNA, the CDR3 is TGTGCCTGGGGGTCTCACCGGGTCGGCTACACCTTC.